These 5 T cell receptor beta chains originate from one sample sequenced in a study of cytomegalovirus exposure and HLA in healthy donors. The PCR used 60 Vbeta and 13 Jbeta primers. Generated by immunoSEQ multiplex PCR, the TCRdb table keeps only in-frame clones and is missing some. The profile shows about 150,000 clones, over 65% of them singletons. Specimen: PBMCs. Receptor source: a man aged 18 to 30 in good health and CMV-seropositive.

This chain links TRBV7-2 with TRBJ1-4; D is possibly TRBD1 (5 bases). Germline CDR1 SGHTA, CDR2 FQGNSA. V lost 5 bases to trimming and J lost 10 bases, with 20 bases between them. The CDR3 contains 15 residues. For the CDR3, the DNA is TGTGCCAGCAGCCCCGTCGGGCAGGGCGCGAGAAAACTGTTTTTT. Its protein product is CASSPVGQGARKLFF.

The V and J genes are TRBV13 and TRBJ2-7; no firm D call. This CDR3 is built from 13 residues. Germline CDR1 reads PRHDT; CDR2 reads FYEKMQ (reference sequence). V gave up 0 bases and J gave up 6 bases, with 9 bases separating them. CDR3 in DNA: TGTGCCAGCAGCTTAGGAAACTCTCCCGAGCAGTACTTC. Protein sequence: CASSLGNSPEQYF. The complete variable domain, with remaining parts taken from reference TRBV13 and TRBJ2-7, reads AAGVIQSPRHLIKEKRETATLKCYPIPRHDTVYWYQQGPGQDPQFLISFYEKMQSDKGSIPDRFSAQQFSDYHSELNMSSLELGDSALYFCASSLGNSPEQYFGPGTRLTVT.

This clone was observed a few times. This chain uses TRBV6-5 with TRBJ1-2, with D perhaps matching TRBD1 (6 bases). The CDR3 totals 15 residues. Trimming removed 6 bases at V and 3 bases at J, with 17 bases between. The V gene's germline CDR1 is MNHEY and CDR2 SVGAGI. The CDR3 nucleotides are TGTGCCAGCAGCCAACCTGGGACATCACACTATGGCTACACCTTC. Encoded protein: CASSQPGTSHYGYTF.

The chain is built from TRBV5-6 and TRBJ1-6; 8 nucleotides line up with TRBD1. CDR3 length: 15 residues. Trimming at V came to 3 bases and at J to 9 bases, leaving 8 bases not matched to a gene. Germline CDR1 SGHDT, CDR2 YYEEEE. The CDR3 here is CASSSRGHGTSPLHF. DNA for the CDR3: TGTGCCAGCAGCTCCAGGGGGCATGGGACTTCACCCCTCCACTTT.

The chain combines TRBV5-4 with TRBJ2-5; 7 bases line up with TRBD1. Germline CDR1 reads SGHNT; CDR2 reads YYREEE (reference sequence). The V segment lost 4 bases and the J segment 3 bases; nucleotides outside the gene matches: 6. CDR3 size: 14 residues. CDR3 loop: CASSETGTEETQYF. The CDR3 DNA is TGTGCCAGCAGCGAGACCGGGACAGAAGAGACCCAGTACTTC.